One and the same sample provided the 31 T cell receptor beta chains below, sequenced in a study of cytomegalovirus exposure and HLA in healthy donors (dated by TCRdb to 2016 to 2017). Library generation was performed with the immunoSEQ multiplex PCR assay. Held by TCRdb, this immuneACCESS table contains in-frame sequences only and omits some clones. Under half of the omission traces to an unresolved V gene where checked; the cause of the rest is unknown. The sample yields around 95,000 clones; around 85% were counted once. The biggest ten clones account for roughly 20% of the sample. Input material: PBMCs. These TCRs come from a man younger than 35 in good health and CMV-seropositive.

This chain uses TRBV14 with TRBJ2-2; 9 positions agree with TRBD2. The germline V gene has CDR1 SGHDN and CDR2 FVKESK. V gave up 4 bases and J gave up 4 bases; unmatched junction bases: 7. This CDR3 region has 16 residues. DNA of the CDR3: TGTGCCAGCAGCCGCGGGCCTAGCGGGGTCACCGGGGAGCTGTTTTTT. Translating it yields CASSRGPSGVTGELFF.

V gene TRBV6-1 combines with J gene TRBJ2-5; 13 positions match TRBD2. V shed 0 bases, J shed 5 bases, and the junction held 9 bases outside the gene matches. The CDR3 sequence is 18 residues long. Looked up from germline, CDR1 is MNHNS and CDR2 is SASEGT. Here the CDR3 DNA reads TGTGCCAGCAGTGAAGCCCCCACTGGACTAGCGGGAGATGAGACCCAGTACTTC. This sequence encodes CASSEAPTGLAGDETQYF.

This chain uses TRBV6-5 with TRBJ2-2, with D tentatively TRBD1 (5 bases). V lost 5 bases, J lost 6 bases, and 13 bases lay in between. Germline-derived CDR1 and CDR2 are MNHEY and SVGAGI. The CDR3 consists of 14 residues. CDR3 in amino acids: CASSKTARAGELFF. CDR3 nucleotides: TGTGCCAGCAGTAAGACAGCAAGGGCCGGGGAGCTGTTTTTT.

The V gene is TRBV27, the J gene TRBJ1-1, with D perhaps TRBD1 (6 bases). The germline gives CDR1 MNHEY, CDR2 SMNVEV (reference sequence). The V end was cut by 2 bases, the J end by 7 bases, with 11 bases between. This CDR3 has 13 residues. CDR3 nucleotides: TGTGCCAGCAGTTTAGGGGGCGTGGGTGAAGCTTTCTTT. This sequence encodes CASSLGGVGEAFF.

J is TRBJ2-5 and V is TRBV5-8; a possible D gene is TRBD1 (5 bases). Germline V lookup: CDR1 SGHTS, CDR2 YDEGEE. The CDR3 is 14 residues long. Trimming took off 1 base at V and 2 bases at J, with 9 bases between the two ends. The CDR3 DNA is TGTGCCAGCAGCTTGTGGGGCTATCAAGAGACCCAGTACTTC. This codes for CASSLWGYQETQYF.

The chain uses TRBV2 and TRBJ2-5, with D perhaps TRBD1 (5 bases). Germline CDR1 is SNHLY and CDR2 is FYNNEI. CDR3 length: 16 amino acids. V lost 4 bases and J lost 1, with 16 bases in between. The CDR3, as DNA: TGTGCCAGCAGTGTTTTACAGGAAACGTCCCAAGAGACCCAGTACTTC. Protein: CASSVLQETSQETQYF.

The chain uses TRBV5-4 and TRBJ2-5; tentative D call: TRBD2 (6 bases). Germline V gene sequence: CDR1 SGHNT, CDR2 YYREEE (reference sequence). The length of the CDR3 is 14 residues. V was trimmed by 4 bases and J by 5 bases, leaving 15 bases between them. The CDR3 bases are TGTGCCAGCAGCCGGACCGGGGGTAGGGAGACCCAGTACTTC. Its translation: CASSRTGGRETQYF.

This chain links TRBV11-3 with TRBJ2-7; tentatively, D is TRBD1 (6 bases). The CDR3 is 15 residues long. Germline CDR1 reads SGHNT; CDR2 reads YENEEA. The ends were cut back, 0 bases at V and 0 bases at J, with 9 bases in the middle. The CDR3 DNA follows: TGTGCCAGCAGCTTAGAAACAGGGAGCTCCTACGAGCAGTACGTC. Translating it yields CASSLETGSSYEQYV.

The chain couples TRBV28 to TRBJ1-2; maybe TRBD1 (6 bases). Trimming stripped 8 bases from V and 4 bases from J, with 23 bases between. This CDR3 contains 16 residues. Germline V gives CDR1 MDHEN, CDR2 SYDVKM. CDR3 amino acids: CASEFSPGGLSYGYTF. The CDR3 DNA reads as TGTGCCAGCGAGTTTTCCCCGGGGGGGCTTTCCTATGGCTACACCTTC.

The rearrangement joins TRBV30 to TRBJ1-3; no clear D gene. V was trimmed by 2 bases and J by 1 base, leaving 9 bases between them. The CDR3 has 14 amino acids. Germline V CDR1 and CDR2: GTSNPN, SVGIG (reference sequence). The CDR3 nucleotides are TGTGCCTGGAGTTCCGCCACATCTGGAAACACCATATATTTT. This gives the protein CAWSSATSGNTIYF.

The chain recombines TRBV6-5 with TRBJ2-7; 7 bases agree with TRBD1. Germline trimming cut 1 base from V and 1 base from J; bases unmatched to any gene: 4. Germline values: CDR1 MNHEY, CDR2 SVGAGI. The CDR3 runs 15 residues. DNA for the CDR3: TGTGCCAGCAGTTACTTAGGGGGCAATTCCTACGAGCAGTACTTC. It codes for CASSYLGGNSYEQYF.

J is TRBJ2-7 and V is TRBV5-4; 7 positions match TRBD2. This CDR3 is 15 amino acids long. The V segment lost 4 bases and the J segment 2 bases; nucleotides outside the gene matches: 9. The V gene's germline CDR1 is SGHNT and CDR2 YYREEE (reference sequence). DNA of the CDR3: TGTGCCAGCAGCCCTGGGGGGGAATTCACCTACGAGCAGTACTTC. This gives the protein CASSPGGEFTYEQYF.

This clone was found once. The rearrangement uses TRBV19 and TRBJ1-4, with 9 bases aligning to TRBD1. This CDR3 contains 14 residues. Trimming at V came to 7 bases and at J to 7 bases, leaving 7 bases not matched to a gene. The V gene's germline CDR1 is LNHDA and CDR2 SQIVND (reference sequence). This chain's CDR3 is CASTSGTGTEKLFF. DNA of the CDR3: TGTGCCAGTACTTCCGGGACAGGGACTGAAAAACTGTTTTTT.

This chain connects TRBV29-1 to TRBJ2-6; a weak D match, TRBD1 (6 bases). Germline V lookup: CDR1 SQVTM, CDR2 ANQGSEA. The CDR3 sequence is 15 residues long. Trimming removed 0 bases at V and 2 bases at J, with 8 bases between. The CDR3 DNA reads TGCAGCGTTGAAGAAGGGGGAGCTGGGGCCAACGTCCTGACTTTC. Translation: CSVEEGGAGANVLTF.

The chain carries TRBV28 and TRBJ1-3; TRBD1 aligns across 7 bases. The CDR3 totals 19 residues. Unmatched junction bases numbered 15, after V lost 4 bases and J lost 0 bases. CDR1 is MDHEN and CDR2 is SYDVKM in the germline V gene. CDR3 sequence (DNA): TGTGCCAGCAGTTGGTTCGGGTCCAGGGGGTATAGCTCTGGAAACACCATATATTTT. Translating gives CASSWFGSRGYSSGNTIYF.

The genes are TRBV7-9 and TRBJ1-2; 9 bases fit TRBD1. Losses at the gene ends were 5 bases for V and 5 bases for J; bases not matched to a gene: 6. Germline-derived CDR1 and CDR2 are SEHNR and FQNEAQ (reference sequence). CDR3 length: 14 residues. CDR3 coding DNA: TGTGCCAGCAGCCAACGGACAGGGGCTTATGGCTACACCTTC. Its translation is CASSQRTGAYGYTF. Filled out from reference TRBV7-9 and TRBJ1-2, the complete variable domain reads DTGVSQNPRHKITKRGQNVTFRCDPISEHNRLYWYRQTLGQGPEFLTYFQNEAQLEKSRLLSDRFSAERPKGSFSTLEIQRTEQGDSAMYLCASSQRTGAYGYTFGSGTRLTVV.

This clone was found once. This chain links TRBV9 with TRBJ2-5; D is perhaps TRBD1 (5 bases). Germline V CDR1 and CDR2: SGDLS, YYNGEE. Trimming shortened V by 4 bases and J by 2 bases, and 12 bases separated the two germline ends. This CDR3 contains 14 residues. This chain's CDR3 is CASSPTGIQETQYF. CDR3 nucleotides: TGTGCCAGCAGCCCAACAGGAATACAAGAGACCCAGTACTTC.

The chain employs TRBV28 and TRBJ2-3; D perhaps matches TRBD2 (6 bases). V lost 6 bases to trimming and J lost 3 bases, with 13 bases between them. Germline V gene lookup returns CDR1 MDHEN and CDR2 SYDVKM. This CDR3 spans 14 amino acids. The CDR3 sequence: CASSRTSPTDTQYF. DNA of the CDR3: TGTGCCAGCAGCCGTACTAGCCCTACAGATACGCAGTATTTT.

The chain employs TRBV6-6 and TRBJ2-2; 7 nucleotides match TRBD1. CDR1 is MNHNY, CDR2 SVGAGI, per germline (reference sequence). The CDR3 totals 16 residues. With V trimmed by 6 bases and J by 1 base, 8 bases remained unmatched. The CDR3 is CASRKPGQMNTGELFF. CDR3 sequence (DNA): TGTGCCAGCAGGAAACCGGGACAGATGAACACCGGGGAGCTGTTTTTT.

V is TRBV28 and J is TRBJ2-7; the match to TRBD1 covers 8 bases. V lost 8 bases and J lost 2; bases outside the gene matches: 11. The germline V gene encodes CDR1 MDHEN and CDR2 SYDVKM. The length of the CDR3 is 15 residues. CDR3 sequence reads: CASLAGGDRAYEQYF. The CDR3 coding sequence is TGTGCCAGCCTGGCAGGGGGCGACCGCGCCTACGAGCAGTACTTC. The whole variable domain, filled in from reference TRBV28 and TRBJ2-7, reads DVKVTQSSRYLVKRTGEKVFLECVQDMDHENMFWYRQDPGLGLRLIYFSYDVKMKEKGDIPEGYSVSREKKERFSLILESASTNQTSMYLCASLAGGDRAYEQYFGPGTRLTVT.

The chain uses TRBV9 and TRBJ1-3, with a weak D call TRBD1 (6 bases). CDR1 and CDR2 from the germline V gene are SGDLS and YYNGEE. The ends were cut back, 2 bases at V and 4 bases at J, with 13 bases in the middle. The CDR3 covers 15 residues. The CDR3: CASSVLGGGGNTIYF. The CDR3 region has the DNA TGTGCCAGCAGCGTCCTAGGGGGTGGCGGAAACACCATATATTTT. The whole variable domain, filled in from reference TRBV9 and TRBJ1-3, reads DSGVTQTPKHLITATGQRVTLRCSPRSGDLSVYWYQQSLDQGLQFLIQYYNGEERAKGNILERFSAQQFPDLHSELNLSSLELGDSALYFCASSVLGGGGNTIYFGEGSWLTVV.

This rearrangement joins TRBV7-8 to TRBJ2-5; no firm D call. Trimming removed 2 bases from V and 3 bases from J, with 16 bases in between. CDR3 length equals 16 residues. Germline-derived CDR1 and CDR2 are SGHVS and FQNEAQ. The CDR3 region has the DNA TGTGCCAGCAGCTTACACACAGAGATTCCTGAAGAGACCCAGTACTTC. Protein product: CASSLHTEIPEETQYF.

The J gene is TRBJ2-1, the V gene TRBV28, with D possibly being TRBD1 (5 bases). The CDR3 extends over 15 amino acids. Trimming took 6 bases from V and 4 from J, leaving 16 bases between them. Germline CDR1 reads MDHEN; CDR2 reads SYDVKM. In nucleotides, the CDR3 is TGTGCCAGCAGCCACGACAGAGACCAGTACAATGAGCAGTTCTTC. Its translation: CASSHDRDQYNEQFF.

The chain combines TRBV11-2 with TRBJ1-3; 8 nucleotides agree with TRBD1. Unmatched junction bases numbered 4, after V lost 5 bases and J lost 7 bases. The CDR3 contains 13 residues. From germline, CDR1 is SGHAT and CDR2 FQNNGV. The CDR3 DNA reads TGTGCCAGCAGCCGACAGGGGTATAACACCATATATTTT. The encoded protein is CASSRQGYNTIYF.

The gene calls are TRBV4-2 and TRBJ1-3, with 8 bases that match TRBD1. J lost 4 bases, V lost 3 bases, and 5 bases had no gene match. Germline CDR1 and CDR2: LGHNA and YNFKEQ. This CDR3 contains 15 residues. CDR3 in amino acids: CASSHEDRVGNTIYF. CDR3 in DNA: TGTGCCAGCAGCCACGAGGACAGGGTGGGAAACACCATATATTTT.

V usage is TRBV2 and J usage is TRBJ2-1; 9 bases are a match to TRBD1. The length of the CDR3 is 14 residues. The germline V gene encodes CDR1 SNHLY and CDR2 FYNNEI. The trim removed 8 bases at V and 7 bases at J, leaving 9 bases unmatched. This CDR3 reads CASGQQGAHNEQFF. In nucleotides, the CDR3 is TGTGCCAGCGGGCAACAGGGGGCGCATAATGAGCAGTTCTTC.

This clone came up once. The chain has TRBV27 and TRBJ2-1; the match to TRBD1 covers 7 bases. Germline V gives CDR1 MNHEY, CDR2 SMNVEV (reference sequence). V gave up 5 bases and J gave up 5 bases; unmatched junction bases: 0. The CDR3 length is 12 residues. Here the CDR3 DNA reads TGTGCCAGCAGTACAGGGGACAATGAGCAGTTCTTC. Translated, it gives CASSTGDNEQFF.

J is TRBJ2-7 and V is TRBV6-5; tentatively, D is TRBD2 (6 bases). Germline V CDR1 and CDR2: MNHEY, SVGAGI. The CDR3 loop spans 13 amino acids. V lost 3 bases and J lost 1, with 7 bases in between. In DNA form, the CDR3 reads TGTGCCAGCAGTTATAGCGGATCCTACGAGCAGTACTTC. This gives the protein CASSYSGSYEQYF.

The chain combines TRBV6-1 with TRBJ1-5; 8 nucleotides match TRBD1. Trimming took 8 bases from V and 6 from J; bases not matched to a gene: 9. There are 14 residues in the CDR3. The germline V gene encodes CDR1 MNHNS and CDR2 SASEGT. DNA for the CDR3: TGTGCCAGCCTTGGCACAGGGGGAATTCAGCCCCAGCATTTT. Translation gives CASLGTGGIQPQHF.

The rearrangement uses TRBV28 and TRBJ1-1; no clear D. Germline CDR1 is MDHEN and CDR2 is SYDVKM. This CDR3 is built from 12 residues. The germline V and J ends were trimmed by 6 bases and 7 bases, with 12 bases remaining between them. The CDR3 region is CASSRDGIEAFF. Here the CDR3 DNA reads TGTGCCAGCAGCCGCGACGGGATTGAAGCTTTCTTT.

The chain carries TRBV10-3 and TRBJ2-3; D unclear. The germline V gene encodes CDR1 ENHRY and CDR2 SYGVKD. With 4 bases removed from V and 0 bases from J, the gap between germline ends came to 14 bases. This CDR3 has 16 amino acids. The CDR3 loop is CAISGAGWASTDTQYF. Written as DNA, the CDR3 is TGTGCCATCAGTGGGGCAGGATGGGCTAGCACAGATACGCAGTATTTT.